The entry below describes one TCR beta chain. The sample is drawn from a study of blood T cell repertoires in COVID-19. Profiling relied on immunoSEQ multiplex PCR, and the TCRdb table lists in-frame clones only, not all of them. This sample carries approximately 260,000 clones, 89% of them seen once, and the ten largest clones take less than 5%. From germline, CDR1 is SNHLY and CDR2 FYNNEI. The ends were cut back, 5 bases at V and 6 bases at J, with 8 bases in the middle. There are 13 residues in the CDR3. The sample was peripheral blood. The sequence was collected from a woman between 40 and 50 years old who had recovered from COVID-19. The genes are TRBV2 and TRBJ1-6, with D uncertain. The DNA of the CDR3 is TGTGCCAGCAGTTCCAGGCTTAATTCACCCCTCCACTTT. Protein: CASSSRLNSPLHF. The entire variable domain, with the rest obtained from reference TRBV2 and TRBJ1-6, is as follows: EPEVTQTPSHQVTQMGQEVILRCVPISNHLYFYWYRQILGQKVEFLVSFYNNEISEKSEIFDDQFSVERPDGSNFTLKIRSTKLEDSAMYFCASSSRLNSPLHFGNGTRLTVT.